This TCR beta chain was sequenced during a study of blood T cell repertoires in COVID-19. V was pared by 6 bases and J by 3 bases, with 10 bases of the junction left unmatched. Germline V CDR1 and CDR2: KGHSH, LQKENI. This CDR3 is built from 18 residues. Assay used: immunoSEQ multiplex PCR; TCRdb lists only in-frame clones, some missing. The sample has under 150,000 clones, 85% to 90% seen once. Material for sequencing was PBMCs or T cells enriched from blood (not recorded which). This TCR was sampled from a woman aged 25 to 39 with acute COVID-19. The gene calls are TRBV18 and TRBJ2-6; 11 bases are a match to TRBD2. Written as DNA, the CDR3 is TGTGCCAGCTCCCAAACGCTAGCGGGAGGAAATGGGGCCAACGTCCTGACTTTC. The encoded protein is CASSQTLAGGNGANVLTF.